This is a list of T cell receptor beta chains from one sample in a study of T cells in Graves' hyperthyroidism and ophthalmopathy. TCRdb fed the multiplex PCR reads into MiXCR, producing one record per CDR3 protein. The data show about 290,000 distinct CDR3 sequences, with about 15% seen just once and roughly 53% held by the top ten. Sequencing input: blood. The receptors originated from an older woman with Graves' ophthalmopathy. Each CDR3 is given with its conserved first and last residue. Each record gives: J gene, D gene, V gene, clone size, CDR3 DNA, CDR3 protein. D genes are given only for firm matches. Only part of the rows carry a size: once, few, many, or a class if the clone is expanded.

j_call: TRBJ1-4; d_call: -; v_call: TRBV12-3/TRBV12-4; clone_size: many; cdr3_nt: TGTGCCAGCAGTTTACACATCCCGCCACCTAATGAAAAACTGTTTTTT; cdr3_aa: CASSLHIPPPNEKLFF
j_call: TRBJ1-5; d_call: -; v_call: TRBV20-1; clone_size: many; cdr3_nt: TGCAGTGCCCCGCATGGGTGGGCCCAGCATTTT; cdr3_aa: CSAPHGWAQHF
j_call: TRBJ1-6; d_call: TRBD1; v_call: TRBV18; clone_size: many; cdr3_nt: TGTGCCAGCTCACCCGGGACAGTAGGCTCACCCCTCCACTTT; cdr3_aa: CASSPGTVGSPLHF
j_call: TRBJ2-1; d_call: TRBD1; v_call: TRBV7-2; clone_size: many; cdr3_nt: TGTGCCAGCAGCTTAGGGGGGACAGGGGGTGAGCAGTTCTTC; cdr3_aa: CASSLGGTGGEQFF
j_call: TRBJ2-7; d_call: TRBD1; v_call: TRBV5-1; clone_size: many; cdr3_nt: TGCGCCAGCAGCCTCGGGACAGGGGAAATTGTCTACGAGCAGTACTTC; cdr3_aa: CASSLGTGEIVYEQYF
j_call: TRBJ2-5; d_call: TRBD1; v_call: TRBV7-9; clone_size: few; cdr3_nt: TGTGCCAGCAGCTCAACCTGGGGACAGGGAGGAGAGACCCAGTACTTC; cdr3_aa: CASSSTWGQGGETQYF
j_call: TRBJ1-2; d_call: TRBD1; v_call: TRBV7-8; clone_size: few; cdr3_nt: TGTGCCAGCAGCTCCGGGGGGAGGACAGGGGTGCTGGATGGCTACACCTTC; cdr3_aa: CASSSGGRTGVLDGYTF
j_call: TRBJ2-7; d_call: TRBD1; v_call: TRBV6-1; clone_size: -; cdr3_nt: TGTGCCACCCTGGGACAGACCTACGAGCAGTACTTC; cdr3_aa: CATLGQTYEQYF
j_call: TRBJ2-2; d_call: TRBD1; v_call: TRBV6-2/TRBV6-3; clone_size: many; cdr3_nt: TGTGCCAGCATCCGGACAGGGGGCTCCGGGGAGCTGTTTTTT; cdr3_aa: CASIRTGGSGELFF
j_call: TRBJ1-5; d_call: TRBD1; v_call: TRBV6-2/TRBV6-3; clone_size: many; cdr3_nt: TGTGCCAGCATGTCGGGGGGACAGGGCTACAGGCCTTTTAATCAGCCCCAGCATTTT; cdr3_aa: CASMSGGQGYRPFNQPQHF
j_call: TRBJ2-7; d_call: TRBD2; v_call: TRBV4-1; clone_size: -; cdr3_nt: TGCGCCAGCAGCCAAGCTAAACTAGCGGGAGACGAGCAGTACTTC; cdr3_aa: CASSQAKLAGDEQYF
j_call: TRBJ1-5; d_call: -; v_call: TRBV27; clone_size: -; cdr3_nt: TGTGCCAGCAGTGAAGTGCCCAACAATCAGCCCCAGCATTTT; cdr3_aa: CASSEVPNNQPQHF
j_call: TRBJ2-7; d_call: -; v_call: TRBV27; clone_size: many; cdr3_nt: TGTGCCAGCAGTCGACTCCCCATCACAGGAGCAACTAGCTACGAGCAGTACTTC; cdr3_aa: CASSRLPITGATSYEQYF
j_call: TRBJ1-5; d_call: TRBD1; v_call: TRBV4-3; clone_size: -; cdr3_nt: TGCGCCAGCAGCCAAGGGTGGGGGACAGGGAATCAGCCCCAGCATTTT; cdr3_aa: CASSQGWGTGNQPQHF
j_call: TRBJ2-2; d_call: TRBD2; v_call: TRBV20-1; clone_size: -; cdr3_nt: TGCAGTGCTAGACCTAGCGGGAGAGGGGAGCTGCTTTTT; cdr3_aa: CSARPSGRGELLF
j_call: TRBJ2-5; d_call: TRBD1; v_call: TRBV2; clone_size: many; cdr3_nt: TGTGCCAGCAGTGCAGGGGGCGCCGGAGAAGAGACCCAGTACTTC; cdr3_aa: CASSAGGAGEETQYF
j_call: TRBJ2-7; d_call: -; v_call: TRBV9; clone_size: -; cdr3_nt: TGTGCCAGCAGCCTAGAGGGGTCCCGGGCATCCTACGAGCAGTACTTC; cdr3_aa: CASSLEGSRASYEQYF
j_call: TRBJ1-1; d_call: TRBD1; v_call: TRBV27; clone_size: -; cdr3_nt: TGTGCCAGCAGTGACCGGGACAGGGGTAATGAAGCTTTCTTT; cdr3_aa: CASSDRDRGNEAFF
j_call: TRBJ2-7; d_call: -; v_call: TRBV5-5; clone_size: many; cdr3_nt: TGTGCCAGCAGCTCTGATACTCGGGGCTTCTACGAGCAGTACTTC; cdr3_aa: CASSSDTRGFYEQYF
j_call: TRBJ1-4; d_call: -; v_call: TRBV30; clone_size: few; cdr3_nt: TGTGCCTGGACTCCCCTTGGACGTTTTGATGAAAAACTGTTTTTT; cdr3_aa: CAWTPLGRFDEKLFF
j_call: TRBJ2-1; d_call: -; v_call: TRBV2; clone_size: many; cdr3_nt: TGTGCCAGCAGTGAAGCAGGACGGGGCTACAATGAGCAGTTCTTC; cdr3_aa: CASSEAGRGYNEQFF
j_call: TRBJ1-1; d_call: -; v_call: TRBV29-1; clone_size: many; cdr3_nt: TGCAGCGTTGAAGACGCAGGAGTGAACACTGAAGCTTTCTTT; cdr3_aa: CSVEDAGVNTEAFF
j_call: TRBJ2-1; d_call: -; v_call: TRBV6-2/TRBV6-3; clone_size: many; cdr3_nt: TGTGCCAGCAGCCCAACAGGACCGATTAAATACAATGAGCAGTTCTTC; cdr3_aa: CASSPTGPIKYNEQFF
j_call: TRBJ2-3; d_call: TRBD1; v_call: TRBV10-3; clone_size: -; cdr3_nt: TGTGCCATCAGTGAGTCGGGACAGGGGGCTTCAGATACGCAGTATTTT; cdr3_aa: CAISESGQGASDTQYF
j_call: TRBJ1-6; d_call: -; v_call: TRBV10-2; clone_size: -; cdr3_nt: TGCGCCAGCAGTGAGTTTAGGCATTCACCCCTCCACTTT; cdr3_aa: CASSEFRHSPLHF
j_call: TRBJ1-5; d_call: TRBD1; v_call: TRBV20-1; clone_size: many; cdr3_nt: TGCAGTGCTCCGTTATTGGGACAGGGGCAGCCCCAGCATTTT; cdr3_aa: CSAPLLGQGQPQHF
j_call: TRBJ2-2; d_call: TRBD2; v_call: TRBV6-2/TRBV6-3; clone_size: many; cdr3_nt: TGTGCCAGCAGTTACAAACCCACTAGCGGCAGTGGGACCGGGGAGCTGTTTTTT; cdr3_aa: CASSYKPTSGSGTGELFF
j_call: TRBJ2-7; d_call: -; v_call: TRBV29-1; clone_size: many; cdr3_nt: TGCAGCGTTGGCGCAACTAGTACCGAGCAGTACTTC; cdr3_aa: CSVGATSTEQYF
j_call: TRBJ1-1; d_call: -; v_call: TRBV9; clone_size: many; cdr3_nt: TGTGCCAGCAGCGTGACTATGGGTGTTGGTGAAGCTTTCTTT; cdr3_aa: CASSVTMGVGEAFF
j_call: TRBJ2-7; d_call: -; v_call: TRBV20-1; clone_size: many; cdr3_nt: TGCAGTGCTAGCGGGAGCCCCTCTTCCTACGAGCAGTACTTC; cdr3_aa: CSASGSPSSYEQYF
j_call: TRBJ2-5; d_call: -; v_call: TRBV5-1; clone_size: -; cdr3_nt: TGCGCCAGCAGCTGGGCCCAGGGAGCAGAGACCCAGTACTTC; cdr3_aa: CASSWAQGAETQYF
j_call: TRBJ1-1; d_call: TRBD1; v_call: TRBV12-3/TRBV12-4; clone_size: many; cdr3_nt: TGTGCCAGCAGCAGACAGGGTTCAAGGACTGAAGCTTTCTTT; cdr3_aa: CASSRQGSRTEAFF
j_call: TRBJ1-2; d_call: -; v_call: TRBV6-1; clone_size: many; cdr3_nt: TGTGCCAGCCAGGGAACAGGACTGAGTAACTATGGCTACACCTTC; cdr3_aa: CASQGTGLSNYGYTF
j_call: TRBJ2-7; d_call: TRBD2; v_call: TRBV28; clone_size: -; cdr3_nt: TGTGCCAGCAGTTTAAGGGCTAGCGGGAGCAGCGAGCAGTACTTC; cdr3_aa: CASSLRASGSSEQYF
j_call: TRBJ2-5; d_call: TRBD1; v_call: TRBV5-1; clone_size: -; cdr3_nt: TGCGCCAGCAGCTCAATGACAGGGAACCAAGAGACCCAGTACTTC; cdr3_aa: CASSSMTGNQETQYF
j_call: TRBJ1-2; d_call: TRBD1; v_call: TRBV5-1; clone_size: many; cdr3_nt: TGCGCCAGCAGCCCCGGGACAGCGTCTTCGAACTATGGCTACACCTTC; cdr3_aa: CASSPGTASSNYGYTF
j_call: TRBJ2-4; d_call: TRBD1; v_call: TRBV27; clone_size: many; cdr3_nt: TGTGCCAGCAGTTTGGACAGGGACGGCATTCAGTACTTC; cdr3_aa: CASSLDRDGIQYF
j_call: TRBJ1-5; d_call: -; v_call: TRBV2; clone_size: many; cdr3_nt: TGTGCCAGCAGTGATGGGGGGATCTATAGCAATCAGCCCCAGCATTTT; cdr3_aa: CASSDGGIYSNQPQHF
j_call: TRBJ1-2; d_call: -; v_call: TRBV5-8; clone_size: many; cdr3_nt: TGTGCCAGCAGCTTGGCCCAGGCCGGGGGGTATGGCTACACCTTC; cdr3_aa: CASSLAQAGGYGYTF
j_call: TRBJ2-7; d_call: TRBD1; v_call: TRBV7-9; clone_size: once; cdr3_nt: TGTGCCAGCAGCGTCCGGGACAGGGGTTACGAGCAGTACTTC; cdr3_aa: CASSVRDRGYEQYF
j_call: TRBJ1-5; d_call: TRBD1; v_call: TRBV27; clone_size: many; cdr3_nt: TGTGCCAGCAGTTGGACGGGACAGGTGGAACAGCCCCAGCATTTT; cdr3_aa: CASSWTGQVEQPQHF
j_call: TRBJ2-5; d_call: -; v_call: TRBV5-4; clone_size: -; cdr3_nt: TGCGCCAGCAGCCCTCACCGGGCAATAGCAGGCCCCCAAGAGACCCAGTACTTC; cdr3_aa: CASSPHRAIAGPQETQYF
j_call: TRBJ1-5; d_call: -; v_call: TRBV2; clone_size: many; cdr3_nt: TGTGCCAGCAGTAACACTAATCAGCCCCAGCATTTT; cdr3_aa: CASSNTNQPQHF
j_call: TRBJ1-2; d_call: -; v_call: TRBV6-1; clone_size: many; cdr3_nt: TGTGCCAGCAGTCAATTGGACCTAAGTAGGGGTGGCTACACCTTC; cdr3_aa: CASSQLDLSRGGYTF
j_call: TRBJ1-4; d_call: TRBD1; v_call: TRBV15; clone_size: few; cdr3_nt: TGTGCCACCAGCAGGACAGGGGCCAATGAAAAACTGTTTTTT; cdr3_aa: CATSRTGANEKLFF
j_call: TRBJ1-1; d_call: -; v_call: TRBV2; clone_size: many; cdr3_nt: TGTGCCAGCAGTGAAGGGGGGGGAGGCACTGAAGCTTTCTTT; cdr3_aa: CASSEGGGGTEAFF
j_call: TRBJ2-7; d_call: TRBD1; v_call: TRBV7-8; clone_size: many; cdr3_nt: TGTGCCAGCAGCGTCACACACGGGACAGGGGTCTACGAGCAGTACTTC; cdr3_aa: CASSVTHGTGVYEQYF
j_call: TRBJ2-2; d_call: -; v_call: TRBV27; clone_size: many; cdr3_nt: TGTGCCAGCACCTCTTTGGGGAGGAACACCGGGGAGCTGTTTTTT; cdr3_aa: CASTSLGRNTGELFF
j_call: TRBJ1-1; d_call: -; v_call: TRBV12-3/TRBV12-4; clone_size: many; cdr3_nt: TGTGCCAGCAGTTTTCGTCCGAACACTGAAGCTTTCTTT; cdr3_aa: CASSFRPNTEAFF
j_call: TRBJ1-2; d_call: -; v_call: TRBV20-1; clone_size: many; cdr3_nt: TGCAGTGCCGCTGGCCTTTCTAACTATGGCTACACCTTC; cdr3_aa: CSAAGLSNYGYTF
j_call: TRBJ1-2; d_call: TRBD1; v_call: TRBV5-1; clone_size: once; cdr3_nt: TGCGCCAGCAGCGAGGGACAGGGTGGCTACACCTTC; cdr3_aa: CASSEGQGGYTF
j_call: TRBJ1-2; d_call: TRBD1; v_call: TRBV27; clone_size: -; cdr3_nt: TGTGCCAGCAGTTTATGGGGACAGGGGAATAACTATGGCTACACCTTC; cdr3_aa: CASSLWGQGNNYGYTF
j_call: TRBJ1-1; d_call: TRBD1; v_call: TRBV10-2; clone_size: -; cdr3_nt: TGCGCCAGCGCCGACAGGGGCTCCTCTGAAGCTTTCTTT; cdr3_aa: CASADRGSSEAFF